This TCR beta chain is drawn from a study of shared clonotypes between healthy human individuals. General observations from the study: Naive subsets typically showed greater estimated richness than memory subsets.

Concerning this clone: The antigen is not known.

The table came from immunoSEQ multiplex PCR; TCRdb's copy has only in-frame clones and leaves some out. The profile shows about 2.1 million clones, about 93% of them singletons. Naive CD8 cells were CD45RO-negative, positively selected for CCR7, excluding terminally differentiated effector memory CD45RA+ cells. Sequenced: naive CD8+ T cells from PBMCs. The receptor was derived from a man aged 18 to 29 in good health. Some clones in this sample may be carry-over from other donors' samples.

The CDR3 DNA is TGTGCCAGCAGCGCGGATCGTCGCTCTGGAAACACCATATATTTT. As protein: CASSADRRSGNTIYF. This sequence joins TRBV5-5 and TRBJ1-3; D not resolved. The CDR3 covers 15 residues. V lost 4 bases to trimming and J lost 0 bases, with 11 bases between them. CDR1 and CDR2 (germline): SGHKS, YYEKEE (reference sequence).